This TCR beta chain was captured by sequencing in a study of T cell responses to AZD1222 COVID-19 vaccine. Study context: The study pooled second doses at about 4 or about 12 weeks.

Findings and limits, study-wide: With two AZD1222 doses given, Spike-specific TCR breadth and depth both rose. The repertoires were collected only after the peak T cell response.

Clones were read by immunoSEQ multiplex PCR, and TCRdb kept only the in-frame ones, dropping some. The sample includes more than 250,000 clones, more than 80% seen only once; the top ten take 0.55%. A word on this clone: What it binds is not known.

CDR1 SGHRS and CDR2 YFSETQ come from the germline V gene. V was trimmed by 0 bases and J by 0 bases, leaving 7 bases between them. The CDR3 has 15 residues. The material sequenced was peripheral blood, taken on day 0 of AZD1222 vaccination. This clonotype was sampled from an adult in good health. The rearrangement uses TRBV5-1 and TRBJ1-3; D is uncertain. The DNA of the CDR3 is TGCGCCAGCAGCTTGGGGTCGAGCTCTGGAAACACCATATATTTT. It translates to CASSLGSSSGNTIYF.